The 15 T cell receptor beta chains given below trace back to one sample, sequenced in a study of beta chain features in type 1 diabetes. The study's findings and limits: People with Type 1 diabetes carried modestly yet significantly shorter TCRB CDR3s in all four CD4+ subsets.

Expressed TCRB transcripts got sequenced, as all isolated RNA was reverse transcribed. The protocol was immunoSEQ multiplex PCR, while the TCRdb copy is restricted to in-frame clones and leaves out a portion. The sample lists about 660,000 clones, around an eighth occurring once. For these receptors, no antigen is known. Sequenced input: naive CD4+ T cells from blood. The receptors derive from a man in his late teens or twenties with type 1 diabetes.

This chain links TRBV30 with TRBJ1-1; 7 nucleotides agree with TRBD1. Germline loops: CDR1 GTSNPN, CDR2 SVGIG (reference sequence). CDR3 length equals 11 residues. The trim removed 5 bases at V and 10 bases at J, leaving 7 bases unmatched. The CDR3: CAWQDREGAFF. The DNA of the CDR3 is TGTGCCTGGCAAGACAGGGAAGGAGCTTTCTTT.

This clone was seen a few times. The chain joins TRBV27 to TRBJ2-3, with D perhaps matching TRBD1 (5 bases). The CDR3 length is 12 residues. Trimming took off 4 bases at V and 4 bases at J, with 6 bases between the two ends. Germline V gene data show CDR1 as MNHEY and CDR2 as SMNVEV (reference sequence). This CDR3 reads CASSWGADTQYF. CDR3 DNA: TGTGCCAGCAGTTGGGGCGCAGATACGCAGTATTTT.

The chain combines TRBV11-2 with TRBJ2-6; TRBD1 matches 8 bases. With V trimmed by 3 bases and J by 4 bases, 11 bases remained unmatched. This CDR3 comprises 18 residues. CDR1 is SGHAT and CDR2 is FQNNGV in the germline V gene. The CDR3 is CASSLRRTGLTGANVLTF. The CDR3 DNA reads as TGTGCCAGCAGCTTGCGTCGGACAGGGCTGACCGGGGCCAACGTCCTGACTTTC. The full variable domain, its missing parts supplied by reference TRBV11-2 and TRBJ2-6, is EAGVAQSPRYKIIEKRQSVAFWCNPISGHATLYWYQQILGQGPKLLIQFQNNGVVDDSQLPKDRFSAERLKGVDSTLKIQPAKLEDSAVYLCASSLRRTGLTGANVLTFGAGSRLTVL.

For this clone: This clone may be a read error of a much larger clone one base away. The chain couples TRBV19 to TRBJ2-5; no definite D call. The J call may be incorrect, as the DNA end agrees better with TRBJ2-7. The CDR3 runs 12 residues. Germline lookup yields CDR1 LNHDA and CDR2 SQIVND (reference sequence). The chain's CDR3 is CASSPNSYEQYF. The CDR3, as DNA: TGTGCCAGCAGCCCCAACTCCTACGAGCAGTACTTC.

CDR3 sequence reads: CSVEGAVQETQYF. CDR3 DNA sequence: TGCAGCGTTGAAGGGGCAGTCCAAGAGACCCAGTACTTC. The chain employs TRBV29-1 and TRBJ2-5; D is ambiguous. CDR3 length: 13 residues. Germline values: CDR1 SQVTM, CDR2 ANQGSEA. V was pared by 1 base and J by 1 base, with 7 bases between.

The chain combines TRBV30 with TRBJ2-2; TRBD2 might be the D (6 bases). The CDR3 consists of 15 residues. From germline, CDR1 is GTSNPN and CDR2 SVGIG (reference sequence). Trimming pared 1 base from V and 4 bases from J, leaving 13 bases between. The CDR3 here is CAWSGGTAGTGELFF. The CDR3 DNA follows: TGTGCCTGGAGTGGGGGGACTGCTGGCACCGGGGAGCTGTTTTTT.

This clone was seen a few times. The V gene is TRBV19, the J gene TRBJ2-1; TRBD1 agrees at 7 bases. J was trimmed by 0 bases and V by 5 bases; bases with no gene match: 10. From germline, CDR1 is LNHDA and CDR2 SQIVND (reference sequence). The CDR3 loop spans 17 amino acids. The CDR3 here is CASSLREGAYSYNEQFF. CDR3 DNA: TGTGCCAGTAGTCTTCGAGAGGGGGCCTACTCCTACAATGAGCAGTTCTTC.

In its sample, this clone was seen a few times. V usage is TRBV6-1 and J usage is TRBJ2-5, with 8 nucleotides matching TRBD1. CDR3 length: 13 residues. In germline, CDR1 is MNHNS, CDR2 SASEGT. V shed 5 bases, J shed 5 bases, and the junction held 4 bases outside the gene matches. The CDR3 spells CASSSGGWETQYF. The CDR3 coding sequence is TGTGCCAGCAGTTCAGGGGGCTGGGAGACCCAGTACTTC.

DNA of the CDR3: TGTGCCAGCAGCTCCAGGGACAGCATGAACACTGAAGCTTTCTTT. It is translated as CASSSRDSMNTEAFF. V usage is TRBV11-3 and J usage is TRBJ1-1, with TRBD1 matching 7 bases. This CDR3 contains 15 residues. Per the germline V gene, CDR1 is SGHNT and CDR2 is YENEEA. V lost 4 bases to trimming and J lost 0 bases; unmatched junction nucleotides: 5.

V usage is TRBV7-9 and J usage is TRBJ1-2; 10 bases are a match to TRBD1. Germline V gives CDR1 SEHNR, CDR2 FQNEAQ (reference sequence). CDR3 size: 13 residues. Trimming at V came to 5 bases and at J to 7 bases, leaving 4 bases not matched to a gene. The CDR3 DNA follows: TGTGCCAGCAGCCCCGGGACAGGGGTTGGCTACACCTTC. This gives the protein CASSPGTGVGYTF.

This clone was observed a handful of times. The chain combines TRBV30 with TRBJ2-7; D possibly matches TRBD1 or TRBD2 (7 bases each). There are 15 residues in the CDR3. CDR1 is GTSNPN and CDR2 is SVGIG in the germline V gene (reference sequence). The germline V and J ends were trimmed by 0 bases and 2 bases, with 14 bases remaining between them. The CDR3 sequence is CAWSVGQGGTYEQYF. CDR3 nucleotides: TGTGCCTGGAGTGTAGGGCAGGGGGGGACCTACGAGCAGTACTTC. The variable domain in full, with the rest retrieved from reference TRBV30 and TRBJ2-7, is SQTIHQWPATLVQPVGSPLSLECTVEGTSNPNLYWYRQAAGRGLQLLFYSVGIGQISSEVPQNLSASRPQDRQFILSSKKLLLSDSGFYLCAWSVGQGGTYEQYFGPGTRLTVT.

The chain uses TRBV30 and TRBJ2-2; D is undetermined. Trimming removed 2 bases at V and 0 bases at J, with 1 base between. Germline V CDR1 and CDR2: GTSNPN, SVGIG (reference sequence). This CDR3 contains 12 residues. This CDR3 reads CAWSTNTGELFF. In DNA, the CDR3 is TGTGCCTGGAGTACGAACACCGGGGAGCTGTTTTTT.

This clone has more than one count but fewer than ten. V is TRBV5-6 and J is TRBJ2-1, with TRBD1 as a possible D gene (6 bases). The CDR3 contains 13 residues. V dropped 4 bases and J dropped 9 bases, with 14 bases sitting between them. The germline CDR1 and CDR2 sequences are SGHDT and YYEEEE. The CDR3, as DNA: TGTGCCAGCAGCGTAACAGGGCCCGGTGAGCAGTTCTTC. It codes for CASSVTGPGEQFF. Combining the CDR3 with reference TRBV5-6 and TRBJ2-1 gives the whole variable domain DAGVTQSPTHLIKTRGQQVTLRCSPKSGHDTVSWYQQALGQGPQFIFQYYEEEERQRGNFPDRFSGHQFPNYSSELNVNALLLGDSALYLCASSVTGPGEQFFGPGTRLTVL.

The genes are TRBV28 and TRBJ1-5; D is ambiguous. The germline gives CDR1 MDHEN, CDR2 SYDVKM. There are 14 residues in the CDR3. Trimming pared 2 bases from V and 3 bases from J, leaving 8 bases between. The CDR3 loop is CASSLPRLNQPQHF. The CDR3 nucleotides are TGTGCCAGCAGTTTACCTCGACTCAATCAGCCCCAGCATTTT.

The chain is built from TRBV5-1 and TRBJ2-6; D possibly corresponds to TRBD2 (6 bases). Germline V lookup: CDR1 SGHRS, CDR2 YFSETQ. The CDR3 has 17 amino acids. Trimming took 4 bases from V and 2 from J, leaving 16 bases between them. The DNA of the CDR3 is TGCGCCAGCAGCGAACAACCCGGGGGAACTGGGGCCAACGTCCTGACTTTC. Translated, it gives CASSEQPGGTGANVLTF.